A selection of T cell receptor beta chains follows, all from one sample in a study of blood T cell repertoires in COVID-19. The repertoire was sequenced with immunoSEQ multiplex PCR; TCRdb's copy has only in-frame clones and lacks some. Altogether approximately 91,000 clones are present, around nine tenths being singletons, with the ten largest covering about 5%. The specimen was peripheral blood. These receptors came from an older man with acute or convalescent COVID-19. CDR3s leave out the opening cysteine and the closing phenylalanine or tryptophan.

V | CDR3
TRBV6-5 | ASSYQGTGDNYGYT
TRBV9 | ASSVGSGGNEKLF
TRBV7-9 | ASSFRTGPPQY
TRBV18 | ASSPMDRDAF
TRBV5-4 | ASSRLENEQF
TRBV9 | ASSVFVDSGNTIY
TRBV5-1 | ASSPGTGILDTEAF
TRBV28 | ASSLAGTDTQY
TRBV27 | ASSLGTGNGYT
TRBV18 | ASSPSGGTRATNEKLF
TRBV7-8 | ASSPYRLPGWGAPAGTTNEKLF
TRBV10-3 | AISDNYEQY
TRBV10-1 | ASSSSGGLTGELF
TRBV28 | ASSTWSGGEKLF
TRBV5-8 | ASSLRPGGNTEAF
TRBV18 | ASSPDLYTGELF
TRBV6-5 | ASRQVRYEQY
TRBV12-2 | ASRLMREGGYT
TRBV15 | ATSRAGVEKLF
TRBV6-5 | ASVNGVMNTEAF
TRBV12-5 | ASGFRDRGSPLH
TRBV5-1 | ASSLTVNTEAF
TRBV3-1/TRBV3-2 | ASSQDSWGGGYT
TRBV5-1 | ASSLAEEAF
TRBV28 | ASSIRDRSNQPQH
TRBV10-1 | ASSGTEGVSQPQH
TRBV19 | ASSDGSSGNTIY
TRBV3-1/TRBV3-2 | ASSPGLAGSGTGELF
TRBV7-9 | ASSFGQVQGNTIY
TRBV9 | ASSVDQGRVYGYT
TRBV6-4 | ASRQDGNSPLH
TRBV29-1 | SATGLETQY
TRBV28 | ASSLVPGSLSGNTIY
TRBV7-7 | ASSPSRGAGGAQY
TRBV9 | ASSVEAASTTRYGYT